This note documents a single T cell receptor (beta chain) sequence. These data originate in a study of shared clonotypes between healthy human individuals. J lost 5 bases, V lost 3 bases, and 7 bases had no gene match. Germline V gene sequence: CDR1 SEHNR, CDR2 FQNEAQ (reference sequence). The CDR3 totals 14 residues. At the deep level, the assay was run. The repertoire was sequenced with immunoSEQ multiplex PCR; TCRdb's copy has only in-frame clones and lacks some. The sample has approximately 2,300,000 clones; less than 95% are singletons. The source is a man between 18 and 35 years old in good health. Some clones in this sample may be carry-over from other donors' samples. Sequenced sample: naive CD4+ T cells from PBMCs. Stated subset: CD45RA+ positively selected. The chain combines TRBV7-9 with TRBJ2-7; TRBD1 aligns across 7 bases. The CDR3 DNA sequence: TGTGCCAGCAGCTTTACCGGGACAGCGAACGAGCAGTACTTC. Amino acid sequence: CASSFTGTANEQYF.